This entry lists 11 T cell receptor beta chains sequenced from one sample in a study of CD8+ T cells in alopecia areata. RNA was extracted and reverse transcribed into cDNA as the sequencing template. This table comes from immunoSEQ multiplex PCR, and its TCRdb copy is limited to in-frame clones, with some not included. The sample shows 150,000 or so clones, more than 75% of them seen only once. This material consisted of CD8+ T cells sorted from blood, taken at week 0. Receptors originate from a human donor with alopecia areata.

The count of this clone is one. This chain links TRBV11-3 with TRBJ2-7, with 8 positions matching TRBD1. V lost 5 bases and J lost 2; bases outside the gene matches: 8. Germline CDR1 SGHNT, CDR2 YENEEA. The CDR3 has 15 residues. The CDR3 region has the DNA TGTGCCAGCAGCATAACCGGGACAGGTGCCTACGAGCAGTACTTC. The encoded protein is CASSITGTGAYEQYF.

The genes are TRBV2 and TRBJ2-3; perhaps D is TRBD1 or TRBD2 (5 bases each). Germline assignment: CDR1 SNHLY and CDR2 FYNNEI. V lost 4 bases and J lost 10, with 9 bases in between. CDR3 size: 11 residues. The CDR3 is CASSVWDAQYF. In DNA, the CDR3 is TGTGCCAGCAGTGTTTGGGACGCGCAGTATTTT.

The genes are TRBV13 and TRBJ2-7; D perhaps matches TRBD1 (8 bases). The CDR3 has 13 amino acids. V dropped 5 bases and J dropped 7 bases, with 15 bases sitting between them. CDR1 and CDR2 (germline): PRHDT, FYEKMQ (reference sequence). This CDR3 reads CASSHRGRVEQYF. The CDR3 DNA follows: TGTGCCAGCAGCCACAGGGGGAGGGTAGAGCAGTACTTC. Supplemented by reference TRBV13 and TRBJ2-7, the full variable domain reads AAGVIQSPRHLIKEKRETATLKCYPIPRHDTVYWYQQGPGQDPQFLISFYEKMQSDKGSIPDRFSAQQFSDYHSELNMSSLELGDSALYFCASSHRGRVEQYFGPGTRLTVT.

The gene calls are TRBV14 and TRBJ2-2; 9 nucleotides align to TRBD2. The CDR3 sequence is 19 residues long. CDR1 and CDR2 (germline): SGHDN, FVKESK. Trimming cost V 4 bases and J 3 bases; bases outside gene matches: 15. CDR3 sequence reads: CASSPPGGGAGLHTGELFF. Written as DNA, the CDR3 is TGTGCCAGCAGCCCACCTGGCGGGGGGGCCGGTCTCCACACCGGGGAGCTGTTTTTT.

The chain has TRBV21-1 and TRBJ1-2; no DNA check was done on the table's D call, TRBD1. TRBV21-1 is tagged as a pseudogene. The CDR3 extends over 16 amino acids. In nucleotides, the CDR3 is TGTGCCAGCAGCAAACCTCGGGACAGGGTTACCTATGGCTACACCTTC. This gives the protein CASSKPRDRVTYGYTF.

The genes are TRBV19 and TRBJ2-7; possibly TRBD2 for D (6 bases). From germline, CDR1 is LNHDA and CDR2 SQIVND (reference sequence). Trimming removed 4 bases at V and 3 bases at J, with 16 bases between. The CDR3 totals 15 residues. The CDR3 DNA follows: TGTGCCAGTAGTAAAACCTCCGGGACTTACTACGAGCAGTACTTC. Translation: CASSKTSGTYYEQYF. Together with reference TRBV19 and TRBJ2-7, the CDR3 gives the full variable domain: DGGITQSPKYLFRKEGQNVTLSCEQNLNHDAMYWYRQDPGQGLRLIYYSQIVNDFQKGDIAEGYSVSREKKESFPLTVTSAQKNPTAFYLCASSKTSGTYYEQYFGPGTRLTVT.

The chain joins TRBV27 to TRBJ2-7, with D hard to call. The CDR3 contains 13 residues. CDR1 is MNHEY and CDR2 is SMNVEV in the germline V gene (reference sequence). V lost 4 bases to trimming and J lost 7 bases, with 14 bases between them. CDR3 coding DNA: TGTGCCAGCAGTTACAACCGCCTGGGAGAGCAGTACTTC. Translating it yields CASSYNRLGEQYF.

This CDR3 reads CASSHTSSYEQYF. CDR3 in DNA: TGCGCCAGCAGCCACACAAGTTCCTACGAGCAGTACTTC. The chain uses TRBV5-1 and TRBJ2-7; no definite D call. Germline loops: CDR1 SGHRS, CDR2 YFSETQ. The CDR3 loop spans 13 amino acids. V lost 4 bases and J lost 1, with 9 bases in between.

The gene calls are TRBV30 and TRBJ1-2; no reliable D call. The CDR3 sequence is 13 residues long. Germline V gives CDR1 GTSNPN, CDR2 SVGIG (reference sequence). V lost 3 bases to trimming and J lost 5 bases, with 13 bases between them. CDR3 DNA: TGTGCCTGGAGGGCCGAGTTAGGGTATGGCTACACCTTC. It codes for CAWRAELGYGYTF.

This chain connects TRBV15 to TRBJ2-3, with TRBD2 matching 12 bases. CDR1 and CDR2 (germline): LNHNV, YYDKDF (reference sequence). V dropped 6 bases and J dropped 4; count of bases not matched to a gene: 11. CDR3 length equals 17 residues. The CDR3 sequence is CATSRSSGRVTADTQYF. CDR3 nucleotide sequence: TGTGCCACCAGTCGATCTAGCGGGAGGGTGACGGCAGATACGCAGTATTTT.

This chain links TRBV7-9 with TRBJ1-2, with 7 nucleotides matching TRBD1. Germline V gene lookup returns CDR1 SEHNR and CDR2 FQNEAQ (reference sequence). Trimming cost V 1 base and J 4 bases; bases outside gene matches: 3. The CDR3 covers 14 residues. The CDR3 loop reads CASSLEGAPYGYTF. DNA of the CDR3: TGTGCCAGCAGCTTAGAGGGGGCCCCCTATGGCTACACCTTC.